Below, one T cell receptor (beta chain) is given with its context. There is no known antigen for this receptor. No per-base quality is available; no much larger clone lies one base away. The sample comes from a study of OX40 agonist ivuxolimab in advanced cancers. In the study overall: Ivuxolimab was a fully human IgG2 agonistic monoclonal antibody targeting the costimulatory receptor OX40 (CD134). Intravenous ivuxolimab was administered to patients every 2 weeks at six dose levels: 0.01, 0.1, 0.3, 1.5, 3 and 10 mg/kg. Of the approximately 53 patients in dose escalation, about 20 had hepatocellular carcinoma, some 15 had melanoma, 9 had renal cell carcinoma and 9 had head and neck cancer. In the dose-escalation cohort, 82.7% of patients were male, and the mean age was around 60 years with a range of about 20 to 90. Prior anti-PD-1, anti-PD-L1 or anti-CTLA-4 therapy was permitted, and checkpoint inhibitors had been received by roughly 40% of dose-escalation patients. Three dose-escalation patients achieved partial responses, one with hepatocellular carcinoma and two with cutaneous melanoma. Peripheral TCRbeta sequencing aimed to test whether ivuxolimab altered TCR sequence diversity and caused clonal T-cell expansion. The paper describes the monotherapy dose-escalation part (N ≈ 49 patients) of the phase I trial of ivuxolimab.

The study at large found these results: The antigen specificity of the peripheral T cells that underwent clonal expansion was not determined. On average, CD8+ T cells showed more expanded clones than CD4+ T cells after ivuxolimab. In partial responders in the 0.1-3.0 mg/kg groups, normalized peripheral clonal expansion was found to be among the lowest, especially among CD8+ T cells. At doses from 0.1 to 3.0 mg/kg, clonal expansion was seen in both CD4+ and CD8+ blood T cells between baseline and week 6. Low levels of normalized T-cell clonal expansion were also seen in some patients who did not respond.

V was cut back by 1 base and J by 0 bases, leaving a gap of 16 bases between them. From its cysteine to its phenylalanine, the CDR3 spans 18 amino acids. The DNA shown is the 54-base CDR3, in frame from base 1. From the germline V gene (reference sequence), CDR1 is LNHDA and CDR2 is SQIVND. The trial excluded patients who had a history of autoimmune disease or were on systemic immunosuppression. Peripheral blood for TCR sequencing was drawn from every dose cohort at baseline, at cycle 4 day 1 and at cycle 7 day 1. The samples were taken from a phase I, first-in-human, multicenter, open-label dose-escalation trial of ivuxolimab. Adults with locally advanced or metastatic head and neck squamous cell, hepatocellular, melanoma or renal cell carcinoma were enrolled in the trial. Before TCR sequencing, CD4+ and CD8+ T cells were separately sorted from peripheral blood. Genomic DNA was extracted from sorted cells for sequencing of the TCRbeta CDR3 region. The immunoSEQ Assay was used for sequencing of TCRbeta CDR3 regions. Drawn from immuneACCESS, this table holds only the in-frame rearrangements with V and J called that TCRdb kept. Clones are partly lost; checked studies trace under half to an unresolved V gene and leave the rest unexplained. The sample table contains about 53,000 clones; only one count was recorded for approximately 81% of them. The ten largest clones take up about 4.5% of the sample.

The V and J genes are TRBV19 and TRBJ2-4, with TRBD2 tentatively as D gene (6 bases match). The origin of this receptor is an adult with an advanced solid tumor such as melanoma, head and neck, liver or kidney cancer. The source was CD4+ or CD8+ T cells sorted from blood, collected in a trial of the OX40 agonist ivuxolimab. The CDR3 here reads CASSIGTPGLLAKNIQYF. The nucleotide sequence reads TGTGCCAGTAGTATAGGGACTCCGGGACTTTTAGCCAAAAACATTCAGTACTTC.